The clone carrying this TCR beta chain was observed a handful of times. Its antigen is not identified. A read error is likely, as this CDR3 ends without the conserved phenylalanine or tryptophan. The limits of the CDR3 on the DNA are not certain, so only TCRdb's listed CDR3 is given. Germline CDR1 is KGHSH and CDR2 is LQKENI. The CDR3 length equals 12 residues, ends included. These data come from a study of early T cells in non-severe SARS-CoV-2 infection. In the study overall: Unsorted whole blood bulk RNA was sequenced, with unpaired chains.

Overall study findings and caveats: VDJdb-based matching was biased toward anti-spike CD8 responses and missed private and CD4 specificities.

Researchers tagged individual cDNA molecules with unique molecular identifiers. TCRdb reprocessed the 5' RACE reads with MiXCR, giving one entry per CDR3 protein. The table includes 51,000 or so distinct CDR3 sequences, roughly 11% detected once. This chain joins TRBV18 and TRBJ2-5; the table assigns TRBD1, which was not confirmed against the DNA. The source of this sequence is an adult who was a healthcare worker with PCR-confirmed SARS-CoV-2 infection or an uninfected control (not recorded which). The sample consisted of whole blood. CDR3 protein: CASSPSGQSEIL.